This T cell receptor (beta chain) was sequenced during a study of human T cells and chemical hapten exposure. This clonotype has a count of ten or more. TCRdb recomputed calls from the RACE reads with MiXCR, one row per CDR3 protein. Counted here are some 81,000 distinct CDR3 sequences, around 7% occurring once; the ten biggest clones make up roughly 1.6%. The CDR3 extends over 14 amino acids. The germline V gene has CDR1 SGHRS and CDR2 YFSETQ. Trimming took off 0 bases at V and 5 bases at J, with 9 bases between the two ends. Time point here: patch test 1, 2 weeks after DPC sensitization. The treatment is: therapeutic diphenylcyclopropenone sensitization with weekly scalp DPC.

The sequenced sample was whole blood, obtained in connection with sensitization to the hapten diphenylcyclopropenone (DPC). The receptor was derived from a woman between 25 and 40 years old with alopecia areata. Some clones in this sample may be carry-over from other donors' samples. The chain carries TRBV5-1 and TRBJ2-4; D is undetermined. The CDR3 protein is CASSLEGLENIQYF. The DNA for the CDR3 is TGCGCCAGCAGCTTGGAAGGTTTGGAAAACATTCAGTACTTC.